Given below is one TCR beta chain in context. TCRdb re-called the 5' RACE reads with MiXCR, one entry per CDR3 protein. The table shows 230,000 or so distinct CDR3 sequences, with more than 15% occurring only once. This entry comes from a study of CD8 T cells in ankylosing spondylitis. The CDR3 is made up of 15 amino acids. CDR1 and CDR2 (germline): WSHSY, SAAADI. The germline V and J ends were trimmed by 0 bases and 7 bases, with 12 bases remaining between them. The specimen sequenced was blood, either unsorted or a sorted T cell fraction (not recorded which). The source of this sequence is a male donor with ankylosing spondylitis or in good health (not recorded which). The rearrangement links TRBV10-2 to TRBJ1-4; D is unclear. CDR3 bases: TGCGCCAGCAGTGAGTCTTGGGCCCCTACTGAAAAACTGTTTTTT. Its protein product is CASSESWAPTEKLFF.